These 24 T cell receptor beta chains came from one sample sequenced in a study of blood T cell repertoires in COVID-19. Repertoires were generated with immunoSEQ multiplex PCR, while TCRdb's copy carries only in-frame clones and drops some. The sample has 430,000 or so clones, 85% to 90% seen once; the top ten hold approximately 2%. Sequencing was done on a sample of PBMCs or T cells enriched from blood (not recorded which). The receptors shown here come from a woman aged 35 to 49 who had recovered from COVID-19.

This clone was detected once. The rearrangement uses TRBV21-1 and TRBJ2-3; the table's D call TRBD2 went unverified against the DNA. TRBV21-1 is termed a pseudogene. The CDR3 runs 17 residues. Here the CDR3 reads CASSKGDYQLGIDTQYF. CDR3 coding DNA: TGTGCCAGCAGCAAAGGAGACTACCAACTTGGGATAGATACGCAGTATTTT.

This clone was observed a single time. CDR3 coding DNA: TGTGCTAGTGAGGGACAGGCGACCTTCGGACGAGCTTTCTTT. Translating gives CASEGQATFGRAFF. The chain uses TRBV12-5 and TRBJ1-1; 8 bases are a match to TRBD1. Germline V gene lookup returns CDR1 LGHNT and CDR2 FRNRAP. The CDR3 loop spans 14 amino acids. J lost 10 bases, V lost 7 bases, and 14 bases had no gene match.

To note about this clone: A clone one base away is much larger, so this may be a read error. This chain joins TRBV9 and TRBJ1-5, with 7 bases aligning to TRBD1. The CDR3 runs 13 residues. CDR1 and CDR2 from the germline V gene are SGDLS and YYNGEE. Losses at the gene ends were 4 bases for V and 4 bases for J; bases not matched to a gene: 2. The CDR3 loop is CASSLTGNQPQHF. The CDR3 region has the DNA TGTGCCAGCAGCTTGACAGGGAATCAGCCCCAGCATTTT.

This rearrangement joins TRBV2 to TRBJ2-7, with 7 bases lining up with TRBD2. The trim removed 11 bases at V and 6 bases at J, leaving 10 bases unmatched. The CDR3 covers 12 residues. Germline-derived CDR1 and CDR2 are SNHLY and FYNNEI. CDR3 residues: CAGDAGVGEQYF. DNA for the CDR3: TGTGCCGGCGATGCGGGAGTCGGCGAGCAGTACTTC.

The chain uses TRBV19 and TRBJ2-7, with 8 positions matching TRBD1. J was trimmed by 3 bases and V by 2 bases; bases with no gene match: 3. The CDR3 consists of 14 residues. In germline, CDR1 is LNHDA, CDR2 SQIVND (reference sequence). The CDR3 DNA sequence: TGTGCCAGTAGTATAACTGGGACAGGCTACGAGCAGTACTTC. This sequence encodes CASSITGTGYEQYF. Together with reference TRBV19 and TRBJ2-7, the CDR3 gives the full variable domain: DGGITQSPKYLFRKEGQNVTLSCEQNLNHDAMYWYRQDPGQGLRLIYYSQIVNDFQKGDIAEGYSVSREKKESFPLTVTSAQKNPTAFYLCASSITGTGYEQYFGPGTRLTVT.

The chain is built from TRBV10-1 and TRBJ2-2; 7 bases map to TRBD1. The length of the CDR3 is 15 residues. CDR1 is WNHNN and CDR2 is SYGVQD in the germline V gene (reference sequence). The junction had 3 bases not matched to a gene; V was cut back by 2 bases and J by 3 bases. In nucleotides, the CDR3 is TGCGCCAGCAGTGAGGGGGACAGAGACACCGGGGAGCTGTTTTTT. Its protein product is CASSEGDRDTGELFF.

The chain links TRBV30 to TRBJ2-7; TRBD2 matches at 9 bases. This CDR3 is 16 amino acids long. Trimming took 2 bases from V and 2 from J; bases not matched to a gene: 10. Germline V gene sequence: CDR1 GTSNPN, CDR2 SVGIG (reference sequence). The CDR3 reads CAWSLPRLAVTYEQYF. CDR3 nucleotides: TGTGCCTGGAGTCTACCGCGACTAGCGGTAACCTACGAGCAGTACTTC.

This sequence joins TRBV5-8 and TRBJ2-7; D is ambiguous. The CDR3 sequence is 13 residues long. V shed 10 bases and J shed 4 bases, with 18 bases lying between them. From germline, CDR1 is SGHTS and CDR2 YDEGEE. CDR3 loop: CAGLTSKFYEQYF. The CDR3 DNA reads as TGTGCCGGGCTGACGAGCAAATTTTACGAGCAGTACTTC. The whole variable domain, remainder taken from reference TRBV5-8 and TRBJ2-7, is EAGVTQSPTHLIKTRGQQATLRCSPISGHTSVYWYQQALGLGLQFLLWYDEGEERNRGNFPPRFSGRQFPNYSSELNVNALELEDSALYLCAGLTSKFYEQYFGPGTRLTVT.

The chain links TRBV7-8 to TRBJ2-5, with D possibly being TRBD2 (5 bases). The length of the CDR3 is 15 residues. The V end was cut by 1 base, the J end by 1 base, with 10 bases between. The germline V gene has CDR1 SGHVS and CDR2 FQNEAQ. CDR3 in amino acids: CASSLGSAGQETQYF. CDR3 bases: TGTGCCAGCAGCTTAGGTTCGGCGGGCCAAGAGACCCAGTACTTC.

The rearrangement links TRBV15 to TRBJ1-6; tentative D call: TRBD1 (5 bases). The CDR3 is made up of 15 amino acids. Trimming cost V 0 bases and J 10 bases, with 13 bases left between them. The germline V gene has CDR1 LNHNV and CDR2 YYDKDF (reference sequence). The CDR3: CATSRDERGGSPLHF. The CDR3 bases are TGTGCCACCAGCAGAGATGAGAGGGGAGGATCACCCCTCCACTTT.

This chain links TRBV11-3 with TRBJ1-1, with D perhaps matching TRBD1 (6 bases). Trimming shortened V by 3 bases and J by 10 bases, and 15 bases separated the two germline ends. The germline CDR1 and CDR2 sequences are SGHNT and YENEEA. CDR3 size: 13 residues. The CDR3 DNA is TGTGCCAGCAGCTTGGCTACAGGGATGAGAGCTTTCTTT. This translates into CASSLATGMRAFF. The whole variable domain, remainder taken from reference TRBV11-3 and TRBJ1-1, is EAGVVQSPRYKIIEKKQPVAFWCNPISGHNTLYWYLQNLGQGPELLIRYENEEAVDDSQLPKDRFSAERLKGVDSTLKIQPAELGDSAVYLCASSLATGMRAFFGQGTRLTVV.

This clone was detected only a few times. V gene TRBV5-6 combines with J gene TRBJ2-7; 7 bases map to TRBD1. The CDR3 sequence is 14 residues long. Germline V CDR1 and CDR2: SGHDT, YYEEEE. V dropped 6 bases and J dropped 3; count of bases not matched to a gene: 9. CDR3 DNA: TGTGCCAGCACCCCTCGGACAGGCTACTACGAGCAGTACTTC. Amino acid sequence: CASTPRTGYYEQYF. The whole variable domain, remainder taken from reference TRBV5-6 and TRBJ2-7, is DAGVTQSPTHLIKTRGQQVTLRCSPKSGHDTVSWYQQALGQGPQFIFQYYEEEERQRGNFPDRFSGHQFPNYSSELNVNALLLGDSALYLCASTPRTGYYEQYFGPGTRLTVT.

This rearrangement joins TRBV5-1 to TRBJ2-3; 12 bases line up with TRBD2. Germline trimming cut 5 bases from V and 4 bases from J; bases unmatched to any gene: 5. Germline lookup yields CDR1 SGHRS and CDR2 YFSETQ. The CDR3 has 15 amino acids. The DNA of the CDR3 is TGCGCCAGCAGGCAGACTAGCGGGAGTGCAGATACGCAGTATTTT. Translated: CASRQTSGSADTQYF.

This clone has only one observation. The V gene is TRBV20-1, the J gene TRBJ2-3; D not resolved. The CDR3 loop spans 10 amino acids. V lost 5 bases and J 5 bases, leaving 5 bases between the germline ends. Germline V gene data show CDR1 as DFQATT and CDR2 as SNEGSKA (reference sequence). The CDR3 coding sequence is TGCAGTGCTCGTATAGATACGCAGTATTTT. Amino acids: CSARIDTQYF.

The chain has TRBV4-3 and TRBJ1-1; D gene ambiguous. The CDR3 loop spans 14 amino acids. Germline-derived CDR1 and CDR2 are LGHNA and YSLEER. V lost 0 bases, J lost 1 base, and 6 bases lay in between. CDR3: CASSQEPENTEAFF. CDR3 DNA sequence: TGCGCCAGCAGCCAAGAGCCAGAGAACACTGAAGCTTTCTTT.

The genes are TRBV7-6 and TRBJ2-5, with TRBD2 matching 10 bases. CDR1 and CDR2 (germline): SGHVS, FNYEAQ. V lost 5 bases and J lost 1; bases outside the gene matches: 10. The CDR3 length is 17 residues. Here the CDR3 reads CASSPGVAGGFQETQYF. The CDR3 nucleotides are TGTGCCAGCAGCCCCGGGGTAGCGGGAGGCTTCCAAGAGACCCAGTACTTC. The whole variable domain, remainder taken from reference TRBV7-6 and TRBJ2-5, is GAGVSQSPRYKVTKRGQDVALRCDPISGHVSLYWYRQALGQGPEFLTYFNYEAQQDKSGLPNDRFSAERPEGSISTLTIQRTEQRDSAMYRCASSPGVAGGFQETQYFGPGTRLLVL.

The rearrangement links TRBV7-2 to TRBJ2-7, with 7 bases aligning to TRBD2. This CDR3 has 14 residues. Germline V gene sequence: CDR1 SGHTA, CDR2 FQGNSA. J was trimmed by 4 bases and V by 3 bases; bases with no gene match: 6. The CDR3 nucleotides are TGTGCCAGCAGCTTCGGCGGGAGTAAGTACGAGCAGTACTTC. Its protein product is CASSFGGSKYEQYF.

The V gene is TRBV28, the J gene TRBJ2-1; 10 nucleotides line up with TRBD2. Looked up from germline, CDR1 is MDHEN and CDR2 is SYDVKM. Losses at the gene ends were 1 base for V and 7 bases for J; bases not matched to a gene: 7. There are 16 residues in the CDR3. CDR3 sequence (DNA): TGTGCCAGCAGTTTATCGGGTCTAGCGGGAGTGAATGAGCAGTTCTTC. Protein product: CASSLSGLAGVNEQFF.

The rearrangement joins TRBV2 to TRBJ1-1, with a tentative D call TRBD1 (5 bases). The CDR3 runs 12 residues. Germline-derived CDR1 and CDR2 are SNHLY and FYNNEI. Trimming removed 3 bases from V and 5 bases from J, with 7 bases in between. The CDR3 region is CASSDGGTEAFF. Here the CDR3 DNA reads TGTGCCAGCAGTGATGGGGGGACTGAAGCTTTCTTT.

This clone was counted a few times. CDR3 in DNA: TGTGCCAGCAGTGTAACGGGGAGAAATGAGCAGTTCTTC. Amino acids: CASSVTGRNEQFF. V and J are TRBV6-1 and TRBJ2-1; the D gene is possibly TRBD2 (5 bases). This CDR3 has 13 residues. Trimming left V 4 bases short and J 7 bases short, with 11 bases between. Germline lookup yields CDR1 MNHNS and CDR2 SASEGT.

The chain recombines TRBV19 with TRBJ2-7; 12 bases align to TRBD1. The CDR3 consists of 15 residues. The V gene's germline CDR1 is LNHDA and CDR2 SQIVND (reference sequence). The junction had 5 bases not matched to a gene; V was cut back by 5 bases and J by 3 bases. The CDR3 loop reads CASSPGQGAFYEQYF. CDR3 bases: TGTGCCAGTAGTCCGGGACAGGGGGCTTTCTACGAGCAGTACTTC.

This chain uses TRBV27 with TRBJ2-2, with D maybe TRBD1 (7 bases). CDR1 is MNHEY and CDR2 is SMNVEV in the germline V gene (reference sequence). There are 15 residues in the CDR3. The V gene lost 2 bases and the J gene lost 4 bases, with 11 bases spanning the gap. The CDR3 sequence: CASSLGGTVTGELFF. In DNA, the CDR3 is TGTGCCAGCAGTTTAGGGGGGACAGTCACCGGGGAGCTGTTTTTT.

The V and J genes are TRBV7-6 and TRBJ2-1, with TRBD1 matching 8 bases. The trim removed 1 base at V and 3 bases at J, leaving 5 bases unmatched. Germline CDR1 reads SGHVS; CDR2 reads FNYEAQ. The CDR3 has 16 residues. The CDR3 here is CASSLVAGGIYNEQFF. The CDR3 DNA reads TGTGCCAGCAGCTTAGTGGCAGGGGGCATCTACAATGAGCAGTTCTTC.

The chain is built from TRBV4-1 and TRBJ1-2; 7 bases align to TRBD1. Germline assignment: CDR1 MGHRA and CDR2 YSYEKL. The CDR3 extends over 14 amino acids. V shed 0 bases, J shed 5 bases, and the junction held 3 bases outside the gene matches. CDR3 nucleotides: TGCGCCAGCAGCCAAGAGGACAGGATATATGGCTACACCTTC. Its translation: CASSQEDRIYGYTF.